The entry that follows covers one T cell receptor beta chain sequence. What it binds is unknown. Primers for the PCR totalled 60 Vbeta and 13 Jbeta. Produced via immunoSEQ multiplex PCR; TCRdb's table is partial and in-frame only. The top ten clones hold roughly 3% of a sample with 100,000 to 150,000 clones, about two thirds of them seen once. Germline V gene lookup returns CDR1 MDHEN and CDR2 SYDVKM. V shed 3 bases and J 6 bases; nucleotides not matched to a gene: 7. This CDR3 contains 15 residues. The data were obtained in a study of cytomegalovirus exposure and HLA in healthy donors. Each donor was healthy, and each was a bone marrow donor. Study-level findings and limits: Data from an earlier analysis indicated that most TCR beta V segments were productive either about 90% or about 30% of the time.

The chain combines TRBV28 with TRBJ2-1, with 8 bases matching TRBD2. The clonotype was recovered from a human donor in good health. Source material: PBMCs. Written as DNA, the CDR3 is TGTGCCAGCAGTTTCCCGACTAGCGCCACCAATGAGCAGTTCTTC. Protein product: CASSFPTSATNEQFF.